Below are 23 T cell receptor beta chains sequenced from a single sample in a study of blood T cell repertoires in COVID-19. The repertoire was sequenced with immunoSEQ multiplex PCR; TCRdb's copy has only in-frame clones and lacks some. Among over 150,000 clones listed, about four fifths were seen once. The source material was peripheral blood. Receptors were obtained from a woman older than 75 with COVID-19, enrolled during active disease.

The gene calls are TRBV19 and TRBJ2-1; TRBD2 agrees at 9 bases. The CDR3 runs 16 residues. Germline CDR1 is LNHDA and CDR2 is SQIVND (reference sequence). V shed 3 bases and J 10 bases; nucleotides not matched to a gene: 13. The CDR3 nucleotides are TGTGCCAGTAGTATGATTCCTGGCCTAGCGGGAACAGAGCAGTTCTTC. Encoded protein: CASSMIPGLAGTEQFF.

The J gene is TRBJ1-3, the V gene TRBV5-1; unclear D gene. The CDR3 spans 15 residues. Per the germline V gene, CDR1 is SGHRS and CDR2 is YFSETQ. The V gene lost 4 bases and the J gene lost 3 bases, with 14 bases spanning the gap. Here the CDR3 DNA reads TGCGCCAGCAGCGAAGGCCCGGGGTATGGAAACACCATATATTTT. Its translation: CASSEGPGYGNTIYF.

For the CDR3, the DNA is TGCGCCAGCGCCGGGACAGGGGCTCCCGGGGAGCTGTTTTTT. Translated, it gives CASAGTGAPGELFF. The gene calls are TRBV5-1 and TRBJ2-2; TRBD1 agrees at 10 bases. Germline V gives CDR1 SGHRS, CDR2 YFSETQ. The CDR3 extends over 14 amino acids. V trimming: 7 bases; J trimming: 6 bases; junction bases outside the gene matches: 6.

V gene TRBV11-3 combines with J gene TRBJ1-6, with 9 positions matching TRBD1. This CDR3 is 14 amino acids long. CDR1 is SGHNT and CDR2 is YENEEA in the germline V gene. The J segment lost 9 bases and the V segment lost 4 bases, leaving 4 bases of the junction unmatched. CDR3 residues: CASSSGTGSSPLHF. CDR3 coding DNA: TGTGCCAGCAGCTCCGGGACAGGGTCTTCACCCCTCCACTTT.

Turning to this clone: A far larger clone lies a single base away; this is likely a read error. The CDR3 protein is CASSLNRNTEAFF. CDR3 nucleotide sequence: TGTGCCAGCAGCTTAAACAGGAACACTGAAGCTTTCTTT. The chain employs TRBV11-3 and TRBJ1-1; no clear D gene. Trimming took off 2 bases at V and 1 base at J, with 5 bases between the two ends. The CDR3 length is 13 residues. From germline, CDR1 is SGHNT and CDR2 YENEEA.

This sequence joins TRBV6-5 and TRBJ1-4; no clear D gene. CDR3 length: 14 amino acids. Trimming took 6 bases from V and 2 from J, leaving 10 bases between them. Germline V gives CDR1 MNHEY, CDR2 SVGAGI. CDR3 loop: CASSSVATNEKLFF. DNA for the CDR3: TGTGCCAGCAGCTCGGTTGCGACTAATGAAAAACTGTTTTTT.

The V gene is TRBV18, the J gene TRBJ2-1; tentatively, D is TRBD1 (5 bases). The germline gives CDR1 KGHSH, CDR2 LQKENI. The CDR3 extends over 14 amino acids. V was cut by 2 bases and J by 5 bases, with 10 bases left in between. The CDR3 bases are TGTGCCAGCTCACCAGACAGACAACACAATGAGCAGTTCTTC. Its translation: CASSPDRQHNEQFF.

The J gene is TRBJ1-1, the V gene TRBV5-1; D perhaps matches TRBD1 (5 bases). The CDR3 has 14 residues. Germline CDR1 SGHRS, CDR2 YFSETQ. V lost 1 base to trimming and J lost 4 bases, with 11 bases between them. The CDR3 sequence: CASSLQGQGTEAFF. The CDR3 nucleotides are TGCGCCAGCAGCTTGCAGGGTCAGGGCACTGAAGCTTTCTTT.

The V and J genes are TRBV3-1 (or the pseudogene TRBV3-2) and TRBJ1-1, with D unclear. Per germline, CDR1 LGHDT and CDR2 YNNKEL (reference sequence). The CDR3 totals 13 residues. Deletions cut 5 bases from V and 0 bases from J, with 7 bases between. Written as DNA, the CDR3 is TGTGCCAGCAGCTACAGCATGAACACTGAAGCTTTCTTT. Its translation is CASSYSMNTEAFF.

This chain connects TRBV6-5 to TRBJ2-1; 8 bases map to TRBD2. Germline V gene data show CDR1 as MNHEY and CDR2 as SVGAGI. The V gene end was trimmed by 5 bases and the J gene end by 5 bases; junction bases not matched to a gene: 8. The CDR3 runs 15 residues. CDR3 amino acids: CASSTSGTINNEQFF. The CDR3 DNA is TGTGCCAGCAGTACTAGCGGAACTATAAACAATGAGCAGTTCTTC.

The chain employs TRBV11-2 and TRBJ1-2; D unclear. Germline V lookup: CDR1 SGHAT, CDR2 FQNNGV. V was clipped by 4 bases and J by 8 bases, with 14 bases between them. The CDR3 runs 13 residues. CDR3 nucleotides: TGTGCCAGCAGCTCCGCAGCGGGGTCCGGCTACACCTTC. Translating it yields CASSSAAGSGYTF.

CDR3 protein: CASRFQEGEQFF. Here the CDR3 DNA reads TGCGCCAGCAGGTTTCAGGAGGGAGAGCAGTTCTTC. The chain recombines TRBV5-1 with TRBJ2-1; the D gene is possibly TRBD2 (6 bases). The CDR3 totals 12 residues. CDR1 SGHRS and CDR2 YFSETQ come from the germline V gene. Trimming removed 5 bases from V and 10 bases from J, with 13 bases in between. Supplemented by reference TRBV5-1 and TRBJ2-1, the full variable domain reads KAGVTQTPRYLIKTRGQQVTLSCSPISGHRSVSWYQQTPGQGLQFLFEYFSETQRNKGNFPGRFSGRQFSNSRSEMNVSTLELGDSALYLCASRFQEGEQFFGPGTRLTVL.

The chain links TRBV11-2 to TRBJ2-5; TRBD1 might be the D (6 bases). The CDR3 totals 15 residues. Germline V CDR1 and CDR2: SGHAT, FQNNGV. The V and J ends lost 1 base and 2 bases respectively, with 11 bases between them. The CDR3 coding sequence is TGTGCCAGCAGCTTAGTAGGGGGATCTCAAGAGACCCAGTACTTC. It encodes CASSLVGGSQETQYF.

This clone occurred a few times. The chain joins TRBV19 to TRBJ2-1; the match to TRBD1 covers 10 bases. J gave up 5 bases and V 5 bases, and 3 bases lay outside the gene matches. This CDR3 contains 14 residues. Germline CDR1 and CDR2: LNHDA and SQIVND (reference sequence). For the CDR3, the DNA is TGTGCCAGTAGTCCTGGGACAGGGGACAATGAGCAGTTCTTC. Its translation: CASSPGTGDNEQFF.

This chain connects TRBV4-1 to TRBJ1-1; TRBD1 agrees at 10 bases. The CDR3 runs 18 residues. J was trimmed by 1 base and V by 1 base; bases with no gene match: 9. Germline V gene lookup returns CDR1 MGHRA and CDR2 YSYEKL. CDR3 sequence reads: CASSQVIWTGGTNTEAFF. The CDR3 coding sequence is TGCGCCAGCAGCCAAGTAATCTGGACAGGGGGTACGAACACTGAAGCTTTCTTT.

This clone was detected once. The chain employs TRBV15 and TRBJ2-5, with 7 bases matching TRBD2. The CDR3 extends over 15 amino acids. The V gene end was trimmed by 0 bases and the J gene end by 4 bases; junction bases not matched to a gene: 5. The germline CDR1 and CDR2 sequences are LNHNV and YYDKDF (reference sequence). The CDR3 region has the DNA TGTGCCACCAGCAGAGATGGGGGGGAGACAGAGACCCAGTACTTC. It specifies CATSRDGGETETQYF.

Here the CDR3 DNA reads TGTGCCAGCACCAACCGCGAAACCCCATATGGCTACACCTTC. The encoded protein is CASTNRETPYGYTF. The V gene is TRBV5-6, the J gene TRBJ1-2; no clear D gene. The length of the CDR3 is 14 residues. Germline V gives CDR1 SGHDT, CDR2 YYEEEE. V was clipped by 6 bases and J by 5 bases, with 17 bases between them.

The rearrangement links TRBV5-4 to TRBJ1-1; 7 bases map to TRBD1. V was pared by 4 bases and J by 11 bases, with 11 bases of the junction left unmatched. The CDR3 loop spans 13 amino acids. Germline-derived CDR1 and CDR2 are SGHNT and YYREEE (reference sequence). The CDR3 region has the DNA TGTGCCAGCAGCCCGACGACAGGGTTCGGGGCTTTCTTT. It codes for CASSPTTGFGAFF.

V gene TRBV2 combines with J gene TRBJ1-6; perhaps TRBD1 as D (6 bases). The CDR3 extends over 14 amino acids. The germline V gene has CDR1 SNHLY and CDR2 FYNNEI. The V end was cut by 1 base, the J end by 9 bases, with 10 bases between. As DNA, the CDR3 is TGTGCCAGCAGTGAAGGGACAGTGGGTTCACCCCTCCACTTT. Its translation: CASSEGTVGSPLHF. The variable domain in full, with the rest retrieved from reference TRBV2 and TRBJ1-6, is EPEVTQTPSHQVTQMGQEVILRCVPISNHLYFYWYRQILGQKVEFLVSFYNNEISEKSEIFDDQFSVERPDGSNFTLKIRSTKLEDSAMYFCASSEGTVGSPLHFGNGTRLTVT.

The genes are TRBV12-5 and TRBJ1-1, with D maybe TRBD1 (5 bases). The CDR3 has 14 residues. Germline V CDR1 and CDR2: LGHNT, FRNRAP. Trimming removed 3 bases at V and 0 bases at J, with 8 bases between. The CDR3 DNA reads TGTGCTAGTGGTTTAGGGGCAATGAACACTGAAGCTTTCTTT. Encoded protein: CASGLGAMNTEAFF.

For this clone: Other DNA sequences in this sample translate to the same CDR3. The chain links TRBV9 to TRBJ2-3; no definite D call. This CDR3 is built from 13 residues. V gave up 0 bases and J gave up 3 bases, with 5 bases separating them. CDR1 and CDR2 from the germline V gene are SGDLS and YYNGEE. Here the CDR3 reads CASSVGSTDTQYF. The CDR3 DNA sequence: TGTGCCAGCAGCGTAGGGAGTACAGATACGCAGTATTTT.

The J gene is TRBJ1-1, the V gene TRBV5-1; D unclear. With 0 bases removed from V and 1 base from J, the gap between germline ends came to 10 bases. The CDR3 is 15 residues long. The germline CDR1 and CDR2 sequences are SGHRS and YFSETQ. The CDR3 sequence: CASSLDRDTNTEAFF. The CDR3 coding sequence is TGCGCCAGCAGCTTGGACCGGGATACGAACACTGAAGCTTTCTTT.

V and J are TRBV29-1 and TRBJ1-2; 7 nucleotides line up with TRBD1. The CDR3 consists of 14 residues. The V gene end was trimmed by 0 bases and the J gene end by 3 bases; junction bases not matched to a gene: 4. Germline values: CDR1 SQVTM, CDR2 ANQGSEA. As DNA, the CDR3 is TGCAGCGTTGAAGAGCCGACAGGGTACTATGGCTACACCTTC. This translates into CSVEEPTGYYGYTF.